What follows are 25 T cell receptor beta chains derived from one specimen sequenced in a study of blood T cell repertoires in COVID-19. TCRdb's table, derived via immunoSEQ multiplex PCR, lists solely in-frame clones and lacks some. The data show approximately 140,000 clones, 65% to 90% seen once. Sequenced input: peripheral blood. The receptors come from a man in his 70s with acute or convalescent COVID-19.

This CDR3 is CASSYTGQGDEKLFF. The CDR3 DNA follows: TGTGCCAGCAGTTATACGGGACAGGGTGACGAAAAACTGTTTTTT. The chain combines TRBV6-5 with TRBJ1-4, with 9 bases that match TRBD1. V lost 3 bases to trimming and J lost 8 bases; unmatched junction nucleotides: 7. The CDR3 is 15 residues long. The germline V gene has CDR1 MNHEY and CDR2 SVGAGI.

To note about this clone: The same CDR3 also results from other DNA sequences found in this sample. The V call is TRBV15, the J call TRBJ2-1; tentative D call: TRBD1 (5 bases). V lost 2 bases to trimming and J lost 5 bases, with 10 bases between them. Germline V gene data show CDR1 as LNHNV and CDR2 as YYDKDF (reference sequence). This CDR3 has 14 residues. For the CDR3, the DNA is TGTGCCACCAGCAGATCAGGGCTAAACAATGAGCAGTTCTTC. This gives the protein CATSRSGLNNEQFF.

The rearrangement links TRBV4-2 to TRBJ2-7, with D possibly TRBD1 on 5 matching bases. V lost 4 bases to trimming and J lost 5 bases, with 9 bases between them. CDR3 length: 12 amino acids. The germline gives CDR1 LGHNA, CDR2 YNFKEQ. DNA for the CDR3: TGTGCCAGCAGCCGGGTAGGGGACGAGCAGTACTTC. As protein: CASSRVGDEQYF.

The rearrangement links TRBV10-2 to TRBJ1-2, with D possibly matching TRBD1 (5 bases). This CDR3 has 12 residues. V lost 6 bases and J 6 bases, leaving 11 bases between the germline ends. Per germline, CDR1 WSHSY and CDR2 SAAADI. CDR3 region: CASRGEADGYTF. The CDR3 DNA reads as TGCGCCAGCAGGGGGGAGGCGGATGGCTACACCTTC.

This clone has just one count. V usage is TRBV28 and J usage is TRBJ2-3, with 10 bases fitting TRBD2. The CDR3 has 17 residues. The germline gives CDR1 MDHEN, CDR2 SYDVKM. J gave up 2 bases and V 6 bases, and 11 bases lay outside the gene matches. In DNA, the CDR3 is TGTGCCAGCAGGAGACTAGCGGGTGCCCTTCTCACAGATACGCAGTATTTT. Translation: CASRRLAGALLTDTQYF.

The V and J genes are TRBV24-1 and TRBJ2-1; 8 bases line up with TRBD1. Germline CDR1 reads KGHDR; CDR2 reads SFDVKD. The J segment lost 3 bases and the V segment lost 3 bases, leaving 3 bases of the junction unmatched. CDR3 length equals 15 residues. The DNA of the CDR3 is TGTGCCACCAGTGATACCGGGACAGGCTACAATGAGCAGTTCTTC. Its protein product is CATSDTGTGYNEQFF.

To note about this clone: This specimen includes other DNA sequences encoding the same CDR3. In DNA, the CDR3 is TGTGCCAGCAGTGAAGGGACTAGCGGCTCCTACAATGAGCAGTTCTTC. This sequence encodes CASSEGTSGSYNEQFF. The gene calls are TRBV2 and TRBJ2-1, with 10 bases identical to TRBD2. Trimming cost V 1 base and J 0 bases; bases outside gene matches: 0. Germline lookup yields CDR1 SNHLY and CDR2 FYNNEI. CDR3 size: 16 residues.

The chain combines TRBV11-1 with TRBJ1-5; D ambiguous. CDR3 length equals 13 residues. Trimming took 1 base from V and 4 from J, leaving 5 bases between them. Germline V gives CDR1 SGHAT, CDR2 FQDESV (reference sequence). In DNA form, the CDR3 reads TGTGCCAGCAGCTTAGGCCTAAATCAGCCCCAGCATTTT. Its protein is CASSLGLNQPQHF.

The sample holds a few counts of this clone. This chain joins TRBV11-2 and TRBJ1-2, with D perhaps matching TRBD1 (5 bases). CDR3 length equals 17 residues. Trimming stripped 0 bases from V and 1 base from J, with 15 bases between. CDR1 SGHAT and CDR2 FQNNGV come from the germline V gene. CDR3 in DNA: TGTGCCAGCAGCTTAGATGTGATAACAGGCATTAACTATGGCTACACCTTC. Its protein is CASSLDVITGINYGYTF.

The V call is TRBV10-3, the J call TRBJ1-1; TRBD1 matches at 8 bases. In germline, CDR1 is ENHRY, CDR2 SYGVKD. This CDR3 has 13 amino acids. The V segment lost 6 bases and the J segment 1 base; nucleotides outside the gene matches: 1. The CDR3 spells CAIRGQGNTEAFF. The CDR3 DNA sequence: TGTGCCATCAGAGGACAGGGGAACACTGAAGCTTTCTTT.

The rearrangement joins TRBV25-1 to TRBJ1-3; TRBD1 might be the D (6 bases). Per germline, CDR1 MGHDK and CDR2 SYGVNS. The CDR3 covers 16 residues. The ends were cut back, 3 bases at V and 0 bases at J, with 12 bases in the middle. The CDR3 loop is CASSEGGASSGNTIYF. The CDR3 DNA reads TGTGCCAGCAGTGAGGGGGGGGCATCCTCTGGAAACACCATATATTTT.

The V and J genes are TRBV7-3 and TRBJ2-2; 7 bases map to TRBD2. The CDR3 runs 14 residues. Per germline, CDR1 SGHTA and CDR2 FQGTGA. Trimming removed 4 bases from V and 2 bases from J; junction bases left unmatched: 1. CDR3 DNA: TGTGCCAGCAGCTGGGGGGGAAACACCGGGGAGCTGTTTTTT. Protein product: CASSWGGNTGELFF.

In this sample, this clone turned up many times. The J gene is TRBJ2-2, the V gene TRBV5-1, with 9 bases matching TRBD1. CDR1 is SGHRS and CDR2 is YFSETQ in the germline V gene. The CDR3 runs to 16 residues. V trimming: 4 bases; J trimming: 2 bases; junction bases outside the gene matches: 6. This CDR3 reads CASSLGTGSNTGELFF. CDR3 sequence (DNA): TGCGCCAGCAGCCTCGGGACAGGGAGTAACACCGGGGAGCTGTTTTTT.

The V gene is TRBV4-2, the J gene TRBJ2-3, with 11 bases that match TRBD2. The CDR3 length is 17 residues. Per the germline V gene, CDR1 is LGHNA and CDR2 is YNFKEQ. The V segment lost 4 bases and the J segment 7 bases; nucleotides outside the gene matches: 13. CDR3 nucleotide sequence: TGTGCCAGCAGCCCTAGCGCTACTAGCGGGAGTGTTCATACGCAGTATTTT. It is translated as CASSPSATSGSVHTQYF.

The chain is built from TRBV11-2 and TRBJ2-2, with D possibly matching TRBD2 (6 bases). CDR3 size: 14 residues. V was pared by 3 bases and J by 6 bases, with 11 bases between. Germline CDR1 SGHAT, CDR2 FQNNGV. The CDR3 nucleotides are TGTGCCAGCAGCTTGCGGGGTCAGGCCGGGGAGCTGTTTTTT. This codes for CASSLRGQAGELFF.

The CDR3 DNA is TGTGCCAGCAGTGCTCTAGCCAACAATGAGCAGTTCTTC. Translated, it gives CASSALANNEQFF. V and J are TRBV6-4 and TRBJ2-1, with a possible D match to TRBD2 (5 bases). Germline CDR1 and CDR2: MRHNA and SNTAGT. Trimming removed 4 bases at V and 5 bases at J, with 9 bases between. This CDR3 contains 13 residues.

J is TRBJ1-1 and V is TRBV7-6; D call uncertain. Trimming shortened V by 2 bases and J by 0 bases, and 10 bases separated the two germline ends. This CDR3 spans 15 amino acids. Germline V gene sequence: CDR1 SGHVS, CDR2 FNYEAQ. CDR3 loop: CASSLMAGVNTEAFF. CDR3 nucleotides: TGTGCCAGCAGCTTAATGGCCGGGGTGAACACTGAAGCTTTCTTT.

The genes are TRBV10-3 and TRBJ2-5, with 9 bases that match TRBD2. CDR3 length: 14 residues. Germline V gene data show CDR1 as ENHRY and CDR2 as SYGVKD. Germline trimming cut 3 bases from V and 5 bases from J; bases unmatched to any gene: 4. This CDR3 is CAISDSSGTETQYF. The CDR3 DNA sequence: TGTGCCATCAGTGATTCTAGCGGGACCGAGACCCAGTACTTC.

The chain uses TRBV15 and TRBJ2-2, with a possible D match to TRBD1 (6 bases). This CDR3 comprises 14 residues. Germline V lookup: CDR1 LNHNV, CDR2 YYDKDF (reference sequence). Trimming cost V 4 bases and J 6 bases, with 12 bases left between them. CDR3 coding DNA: TGTGCCACCAGCACCCGACAGGAGGCCGGGGAGCTGTTTTTT. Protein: CATSTRQEAGELFF.

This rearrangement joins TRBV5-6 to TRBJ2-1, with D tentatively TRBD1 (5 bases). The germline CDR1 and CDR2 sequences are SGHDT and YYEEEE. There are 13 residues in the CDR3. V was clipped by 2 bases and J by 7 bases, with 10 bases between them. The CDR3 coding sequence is TGTGCCAGCAGCTTTACAGGACGAAATGAGCAGTTCTTC. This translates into CASSFTGRNEQFF.

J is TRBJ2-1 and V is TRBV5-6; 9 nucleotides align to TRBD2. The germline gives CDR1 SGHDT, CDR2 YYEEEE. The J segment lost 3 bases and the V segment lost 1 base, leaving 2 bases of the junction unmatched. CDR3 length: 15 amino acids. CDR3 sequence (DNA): TGTGCCAGCAGCTTGATTAGCGGGGGCTACAATGAGCAGTTCTTC. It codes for CASSLISGGYNEQFF.

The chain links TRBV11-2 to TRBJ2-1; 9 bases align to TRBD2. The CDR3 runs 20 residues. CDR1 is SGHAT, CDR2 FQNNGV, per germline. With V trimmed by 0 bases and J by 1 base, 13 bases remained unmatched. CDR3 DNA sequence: TGTGCCAGCAGCTTAGATCGGGGCGGGAGGGCCGGAAAGTCCTACAATGAGCAGTTCTTC. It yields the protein CASSLDRGGRAGKSYNEQFF.

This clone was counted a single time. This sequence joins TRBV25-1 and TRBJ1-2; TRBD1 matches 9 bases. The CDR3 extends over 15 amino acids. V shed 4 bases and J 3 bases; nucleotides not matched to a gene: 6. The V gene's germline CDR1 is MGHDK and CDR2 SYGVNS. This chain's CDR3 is CASSGRQGGDYGYTF. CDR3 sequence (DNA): TGTGCCAGCAGTGGTAGACAGGGGGGCGACTATGGCTACACCTTC.

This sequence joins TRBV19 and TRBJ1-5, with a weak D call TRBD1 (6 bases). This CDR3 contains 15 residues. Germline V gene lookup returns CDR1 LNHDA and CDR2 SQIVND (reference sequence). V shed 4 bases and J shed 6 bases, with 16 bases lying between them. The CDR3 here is CASSNGGQRSQPQHF. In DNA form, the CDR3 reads TGTGCCAGTAGTAATGGGGGCCAGAGGAGTCAGCCCCAGCATTTT.

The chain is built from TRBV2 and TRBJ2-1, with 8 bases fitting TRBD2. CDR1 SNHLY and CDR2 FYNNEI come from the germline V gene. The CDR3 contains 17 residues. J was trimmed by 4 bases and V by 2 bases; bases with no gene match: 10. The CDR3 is CASSETSGRWGYNEQFF. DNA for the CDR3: TGTGCCAGCAGTGAAACAAGCGGGAGATGGGGTTACAATGAGCAGTTCTTC. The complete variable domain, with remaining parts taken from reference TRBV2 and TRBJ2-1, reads EPEVTQTPSHQVTQMGQEVILRCVPISNHLYFYWYRQILGQKVEFLVSFYNNEISEKSEIFDDQFSVERPDGSNFTLKIRSTKLEDSAMYFCASSETSGRWGYNEQFFGPGTRLTVL.